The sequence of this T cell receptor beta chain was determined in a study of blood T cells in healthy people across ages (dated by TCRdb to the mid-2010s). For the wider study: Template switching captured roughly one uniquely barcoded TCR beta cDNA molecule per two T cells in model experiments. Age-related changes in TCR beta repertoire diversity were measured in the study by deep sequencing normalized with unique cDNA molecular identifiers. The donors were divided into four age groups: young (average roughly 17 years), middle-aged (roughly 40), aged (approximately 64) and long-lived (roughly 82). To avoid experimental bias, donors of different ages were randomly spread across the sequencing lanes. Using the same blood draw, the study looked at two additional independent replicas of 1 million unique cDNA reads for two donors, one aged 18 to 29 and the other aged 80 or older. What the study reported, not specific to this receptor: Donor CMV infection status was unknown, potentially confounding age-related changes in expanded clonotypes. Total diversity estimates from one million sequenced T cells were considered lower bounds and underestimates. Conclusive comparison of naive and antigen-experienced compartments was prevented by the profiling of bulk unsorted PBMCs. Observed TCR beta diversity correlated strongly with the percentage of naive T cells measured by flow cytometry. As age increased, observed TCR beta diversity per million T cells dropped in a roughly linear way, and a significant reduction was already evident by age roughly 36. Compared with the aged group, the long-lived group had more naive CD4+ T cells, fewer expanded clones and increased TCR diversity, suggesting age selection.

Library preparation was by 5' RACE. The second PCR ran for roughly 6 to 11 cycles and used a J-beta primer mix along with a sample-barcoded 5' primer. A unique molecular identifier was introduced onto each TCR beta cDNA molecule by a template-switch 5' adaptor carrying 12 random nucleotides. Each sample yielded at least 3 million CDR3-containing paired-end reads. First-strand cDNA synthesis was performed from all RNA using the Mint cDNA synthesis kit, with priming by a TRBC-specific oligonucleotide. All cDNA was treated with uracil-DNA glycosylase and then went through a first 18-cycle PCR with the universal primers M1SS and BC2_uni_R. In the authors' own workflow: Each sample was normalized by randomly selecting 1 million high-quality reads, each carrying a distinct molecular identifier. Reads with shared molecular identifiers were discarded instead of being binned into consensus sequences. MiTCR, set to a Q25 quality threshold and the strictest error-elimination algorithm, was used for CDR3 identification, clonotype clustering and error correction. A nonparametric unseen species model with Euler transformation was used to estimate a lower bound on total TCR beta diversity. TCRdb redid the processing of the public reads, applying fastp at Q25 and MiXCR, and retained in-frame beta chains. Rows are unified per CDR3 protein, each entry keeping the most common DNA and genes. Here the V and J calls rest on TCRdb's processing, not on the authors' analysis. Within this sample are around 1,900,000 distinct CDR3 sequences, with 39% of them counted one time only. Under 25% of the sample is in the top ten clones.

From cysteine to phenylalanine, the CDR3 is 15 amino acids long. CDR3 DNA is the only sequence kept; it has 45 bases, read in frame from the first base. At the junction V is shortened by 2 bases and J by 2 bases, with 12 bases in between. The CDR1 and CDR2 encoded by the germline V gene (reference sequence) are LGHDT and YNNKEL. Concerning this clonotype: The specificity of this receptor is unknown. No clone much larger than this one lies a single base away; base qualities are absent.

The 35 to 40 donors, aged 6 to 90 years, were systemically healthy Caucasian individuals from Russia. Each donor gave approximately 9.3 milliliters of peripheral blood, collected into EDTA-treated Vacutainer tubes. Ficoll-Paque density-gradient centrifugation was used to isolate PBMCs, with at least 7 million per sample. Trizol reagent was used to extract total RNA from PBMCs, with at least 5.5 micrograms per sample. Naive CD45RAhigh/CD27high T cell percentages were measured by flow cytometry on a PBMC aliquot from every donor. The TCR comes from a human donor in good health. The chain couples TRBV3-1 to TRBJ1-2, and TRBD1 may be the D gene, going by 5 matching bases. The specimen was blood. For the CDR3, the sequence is CASSQYIQANYGYTF. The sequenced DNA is TGTGCCAGCAGCCAATACATACAGGCGAACTATGGCTACACCTTC. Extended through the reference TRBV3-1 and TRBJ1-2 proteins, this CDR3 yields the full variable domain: DTAVSQTPKYLVTQMGNDKSIKCEQNLGHDTMYWYKQDSKKFLKIMFSYNNKELIINETVPNRFSPKSPDKAHLNLHINSLELGDSAVYFCASSQYIQANYGYTFGSGTRLTVV.